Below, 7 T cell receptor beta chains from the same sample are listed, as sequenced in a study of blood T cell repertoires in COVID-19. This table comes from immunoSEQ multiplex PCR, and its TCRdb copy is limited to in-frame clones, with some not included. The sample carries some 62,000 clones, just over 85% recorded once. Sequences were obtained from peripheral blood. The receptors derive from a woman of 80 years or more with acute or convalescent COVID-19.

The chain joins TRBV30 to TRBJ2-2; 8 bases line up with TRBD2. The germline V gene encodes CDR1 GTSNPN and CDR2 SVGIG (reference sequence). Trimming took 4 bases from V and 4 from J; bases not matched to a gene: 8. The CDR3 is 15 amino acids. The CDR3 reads CAWTSLAGFTGELFF. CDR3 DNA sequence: TGTGCCTGGACTTCTCTAGCGGGTTTCACCGGGGAGCTGTTTTTT. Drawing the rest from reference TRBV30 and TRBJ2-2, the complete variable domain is SQTIHQWPATLVQPVGSPLSLECTVEGTSNPNLYWYRQAAGRGLQLLFYSVGIGQISSEVPQNLSASRPQDRQFILSSKKLLLSDSGFYLCAWTSLAGFTGELFFGEGSRLTVL.

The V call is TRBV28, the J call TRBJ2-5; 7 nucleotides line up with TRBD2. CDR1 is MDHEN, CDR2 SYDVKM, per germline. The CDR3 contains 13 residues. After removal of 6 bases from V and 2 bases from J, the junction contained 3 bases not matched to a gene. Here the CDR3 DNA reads TGTGCCAGCAGCTGGGGGGGGCAAGAGACCCAGTACTTC. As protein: CASSWGGQETQYF.

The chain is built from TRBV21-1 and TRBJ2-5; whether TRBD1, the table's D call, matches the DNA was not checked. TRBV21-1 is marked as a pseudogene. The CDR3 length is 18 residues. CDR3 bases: TGTGCCAGCAGCAAAGGAGCCCGCCGGGACAGGGATCAAGAGACCCAGTACTTC. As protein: CASSKGARRDRDQETQYF.

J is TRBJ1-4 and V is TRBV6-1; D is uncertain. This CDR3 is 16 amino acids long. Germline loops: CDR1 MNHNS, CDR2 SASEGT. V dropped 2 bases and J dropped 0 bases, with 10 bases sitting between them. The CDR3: CASSELGGATNEKLFF. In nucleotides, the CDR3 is TGTGCCAGCAGTGAATTGGGAGGAGCAACTAATGAAAAACTGTTTTTT.

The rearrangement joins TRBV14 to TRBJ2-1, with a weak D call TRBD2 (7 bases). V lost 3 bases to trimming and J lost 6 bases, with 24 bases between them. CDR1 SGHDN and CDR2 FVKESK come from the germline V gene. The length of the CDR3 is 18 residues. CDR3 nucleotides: TGTGCCAGCAGCCAGCTTCTAGGGGGGGGGCTAAGGCCCAATGAGCAGTTCTTC. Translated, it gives CASSQLLGGGLRPNEQFF.

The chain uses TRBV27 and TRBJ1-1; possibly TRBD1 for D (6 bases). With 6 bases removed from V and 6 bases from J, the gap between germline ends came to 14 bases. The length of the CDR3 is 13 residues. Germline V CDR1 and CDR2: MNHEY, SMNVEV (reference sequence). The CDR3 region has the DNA TGTGCCAGCAGACGGACAGATTTCGCTGAAGCTTTCTTT. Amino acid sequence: CASRRTDFAEAFF.

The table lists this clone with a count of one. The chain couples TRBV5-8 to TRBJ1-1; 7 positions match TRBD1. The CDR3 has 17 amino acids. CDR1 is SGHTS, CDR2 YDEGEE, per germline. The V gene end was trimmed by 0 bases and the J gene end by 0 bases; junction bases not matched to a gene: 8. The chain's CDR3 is CASSLDRDRYMNTEAFF. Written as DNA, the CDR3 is TGTGCCAGCAGCTTGGACCGGGACAGATACATGAACACTGAAGCTTTCTTT.